A single sample is the source of the 17 T cell receptor beta chains below, sequenced in a study of blood T cell repertoires in COVID-19. TCRdb's table, derived via immunoSEQ multiplex PCR, lists solely in-frame clones and lacks some. This table has about 160,000 clones, about four fifths appearing once. Material for sequencing was peripheral blood. The receptors derive from a man between 65 and 85 years old who had recovered from COVID-19.

This chain uses TRBV27 with TRBJ2-7; 7 nucleotides match TRBD2. CDR1 is MNHEY and CDR2 is SMNVEV in the germline V gene (reference sequence). The CDR3 has 15 amino acids. V was clipped by 2 bases and J by 2 bases; unmatched bases: 6. Here the CDR3 reads CASSLRAGRAYEQYF. The CDR3 nucleotides are TGTGCCAGCAGTTTAAGAGCGGGACGGGCCTACGAGCAGTACTTC.

This clone was recorded a few times. The chain has TRBV6-5 and TRBJ2-2; D not certain. V lost 8 bases and J lost 3, with 13 bases in between. Germline assignment: CDR1 MNHEY and CDR2 SVGAGI. The CDR3 length is 14 residues. For the CDR3, the DNA is TGTGCCAGCGGAGAGGTTGTCGACACCGGGGAGCTGTTTTTT. Its translation: CASGEVVDTGELFF.

V gene TRBV2 combines with J gene TRBJ1-2; TRBD1 might be the D (5 bases). The CDR3 totals 13 residues. Trimming took 2 bases from V and 5 from J, leaving 9 bases between them. CDR1 SNHLY and CDR2 FYNNEI come from the germline V gene. The CDR3 coding sequence is TGTGCCAGCAGTGAAACCACAGGTTATGGCTACACCTTC. Its translation is CASSETTGYGYTF. Full variable domain (missing parts from reference TRBV2 and TRBJ1-2): EPEVTQTPSHQVTQMGQEVILRCVPISNHLYFYWYRQILGQKVEFLVSFYNNEISEKSEIFDDQFSVERPDGSNFTLKIRSTKLEDSAMYFCASSETTGYGYTFGSGTRLTVV.

This chain uses TRBV7-9 with TRBJ1-1; no definite D call. CDR3 length: 14 residues. CDR1 and CDR2 (germline): SEHNR, FQNEAQ (reference sequence). V was pared by 5 bases and J by 2 bases, with 12 bases between. CDR3 nucleotide sequence: TGTGCCAGCAGCCTTCGGGAGGGAAACACTGAAGCTTTCTTT. It yields the protein CASSLREGNTEAFF.

This clone has just one count. V gene TRBV6-5 combines with J gene TRBJ2-7; the match to TRBD2 covers 11 bases. J was trimmed by 0 bases and V by 7 bases; bases with no gene match: 2. The CDR3 has 14 amino acids. Germline V gives CDR1 MNHEY, CDR2 SVGAGI. DNA of the CDR3: TGTGCCAGCATCGGGACTAGCGGCTCCTACGAGCAGTACTTC. Translating gives CASIGTSGSYEQYF.

The V call is TRBV24-1, the J call TRBJ2-6; 7 nucleotides line up with TRBD1. Germline values: CDR1 KGHDR, CDR2 SFDVKD. V was clipped by 8 bases and J by 2 bases; unmatched bases: 5. The CDR3 contains 15 residues. Written as DNA, the CDR3 is TGTGCCACCACGTCAGGGGGTGCTGGGGCCAACGTCCTGACTTTC. Translation gives CATTSGGAGANVLTF.

This clone was detected only once. The gene calls are TRBV28 and TRBJ2-5; TRBD1 agrees at 7 bases. CDR3 length equals 17 residues. Germline CDR1 and CDR2: MDHEN and SYDVKM. Trimming removed 6 bases from V and 1 base from J; junction bases left unmatched: 14. CDR3 nucleotides: TGTGCCAGCAGCGGGATATTAGGGGGCGAGGTCCAAGAGACCCAGTACTTC. This sequence encodes CASSGILGGEVQETQYF.

The chain joins TRBV2 to TRBJ1-5, with D possibly being TRBD1 (5 bases). The CDR3 is made up of 14 amino acids. Germline CDR1 reads SNHLY; CDR2 reads FYNNEI. V lost 6 bases to trimming and J lost 0 bases, with 9 bases between them. CDR3 bases: TGTGCCAGCAGCAGACAGAATAGCAATCAGCCCCAGCATTTT. This translates into CASSRQNSNQPQHF.

This chain links TRBV5-4 with TRBJ2-7; 14 bases match TRBD2. The trim removed 5 bases at V and 4 bases at J, leaving 11 bases unmatched. The germline V gene encodes CDR1 SGHNT and CDR2 YYREEE (reference sequence). CDR3 length equals 17 residues. The CDR3 nucleotides read TGTGCCAGCAGTCGTCCCGGGACTAGCGGGAGAGGGTACGAGCAGTACTTC. Its translation: CASSRPGTSGRGYEQYF.

The chain is built from TRBV29-1 and TRBJ2-3; 7 bases are shared with TRBD2. V dropped 3 bases and J dropped 6; count of bases not matched to a gene: 12. The germline CDR1 and CDR2 sequences are SQVTM and ANQGSEA. The CDR3 totals 15 residues. The DNA of the CDR3 is TGCAGCGTTGATGGGCGGGAGCGAGTTGGTGATACGCAGTATTTT. The encoded protein is CSVDGRERVGDTQYF.

Concerning this clone: A junction end diverges from the germline sequence, so it may reflect a read error. This rearrangement joins TRBV3-1 (or the pseudogene TRBV3-2) to TRBJ1-6; D is undetermined. The CDR3 is 14 residues long. Germline V gene sequence: CDR1 LGHDT, CDR2 YNNKEL (reference sequence). CDR3 sequence: CASSKDNGNSPLHF. DNA for the CDR3: TGTGCCAGCAGCAAAGACAACGGTAATTCACCCCTCCACTTT.

This clone was observed a few times. The chain links TRBV7-2 to TRBJ2-1; 13 bases fit TRBD2. J gave up 8 bases and V 5 bases, and 3 bases lay outside the gene matches. CDR1 is SGHTA, CDR2 FQGNSA, per germline. This CDR3 contains 14 residues. The CDR3 region is CASSRTSGSYEQFF. The CDR3 region has the DNA TGTGCCAGCAGCCGGACTAGCGGGAGTTATGAGCAGTTCTTC.

This clone appeared once. The genes are TRBV9 and TRBJ1-2; D perhaps matches TRBD1 (6 bases). CDR1 is SGDLS, CDR2 YYNGEE, per germline. The CDR3 spans 14 residues. Trimming shortened V by 4 bases and J by 8 bases, and 18 bases separated the two germline ends. The CDR3 protein is CASSLARGQGGYTF. The CDR3 region has the DNA TGTGCCAGCAGCCTCGCCCGGGGCCAGGGGGGCTACACCTTC.

Written as DNA, the CDR3 is TGTGCCAGTAGTATCAGCCCGACGGCGGACACTGAAGCTTTCTTT. This codes for CASSISPTADTEAFF. The gene calls are TRBV19 and TRBJ1-1; D is uncertain. This CDR3 has 15 amino acids. V was clipped by 3 bases and J by 3 bases, with 14 bases between them. The germline gives CDR1 LNHDA, CDR2 SQIVND (reference sequence).

V is TRBV6-1 and J is TRBJ2-7; 11 bases agree with TRBD2. Germline CDR1 and CDR2: MNHNS and SASEGT. The CDR3 runs to 15 residues. The junction had 5 bases not matched to a gene; V was cut back by 2 bases and J by 5 bases. The CDR3 region is CASSEMTSGIHEQYF. The CDR3 DNA is TGTGCCAGCAGTGAAATGACTAGCGGGATCCACGAGCAGTACTTC.

The chain couples TRBV3-1 (or the pseudogene TRBV3-2) to TRBJ2-2; D is uncertain. Trimming removed 8 bases from V and 3 bases from J, with 4 bases in between. The CDR3 loop spans 11 amino acids. Germline V gene data show CDR1 as LGHDT and CDR2 as YNNKEL (reference sequence). The CDR3 spells CASGDTGELFF. Here the CDR3 DNA reads TGTGCCAGCGGAGACACCGGGGAGCTGTTTTTT.

J is TRBJ2-4 and V is TRBV4-3; D might be TRBD1 (5 bases). V dropped 0 bases and J dropped 11 bases, with 17 bases sitting between them. The germline gives CDR1 LGHNA, CDR2 YSLEER. The CDR3 contains 15 residues. The CDR3 protein is CASSQDPSGKYLQYF. CDR3 nucleotides: TGCGCCAGCAGCCAAGACCCCTCAGGGAAGTATCTTCAGTACTTC.